Listed below are T cell receptor beta chains from one sample, sequenced in a study of identical twins. In TCRdb, the 5' RACE reads were re-called with MiXCR into one record per CDR3 protein. The table has about 570,000 distinct CDR3 sequences, nearly 10% seen once. This same sample was also taken into another study, of yellow fever vaccine responses in identical twins.

The sample was PBMCs. The receptors originated from a woman aged 18-29 years in good health. Each CDR3 is given with its conserved first and last residue. The D gene is left open where the match is weak. Size tells how often a clone was seen (once, few, many) or the class of an expanded clone, and some rows leave it out.

v_gene	d_gene	j_gene	abundance	CDR3nt	CDR3aa
TRBV12-3/TRBV12-4	TRBD1	TRBJ2-5	NA	TGTGCCAGCAGTTCTCGACTCCCGGGACAGGGGGCGGGAGAGACCCAGTACTTC	CASSSRLPGQGAGETQYF
TRBV7-2	NA	TRBJ2-7	NA	TGTGCCAGCAGCTCGATTTCCCCCGAGCAGTACTTC	CASSSISPEQYF
TRBV6-2/TRBV6-3	TRBD2	TRBJ2-1	NA	TGTGCCAGCAGTTACCCCACTAGCGGGAGGATGGTGAGCAATGAGCAGTTCTTC	CASSYPTSGRMVSNEQFF
TRBV4-3	NA	TRBJ2-1	few	TGCGCCAGCAGCCAGGAACTACAGCAGTACAATGAGCAGTTCTTC	CASSQELQQYNEQFF
TRBV10-3	TRBD1	TRBJ2-7	few	TGTGCCATCAGGACAGGGGAAGAGCAGTACTTC	CAIRTGEEQYF
TRBV10-3	TRBD1	TRBJ2-3	many	TGTGCCATCAGTTCGGACAGGGGGCAGGCAGATACGCAGTATTTT	CAISSDRGQADTQYF
TRBV7-9	NA	TRBJ1-1	few	TGTGCCAGCAGCCCCGGGACATACACGAACACTGAAGCTTTCTTT	CASSPGTYTNTEAFF
TRBV6-5	TRBD1	TRBJ1-2	many	TGTGCCAGCAGTTTGGACAGGGGCTATGGCTACACCTTC	CASSLDRGYGYTF
TRBV18	NA	TRBJ2-7	many	TGTGCCAGCTCACCAGTCGTTGGCAGGGGCTACGAGCAGTACTTC	CASSPVVGRGYEQYF
TRBV5-6	TRBD1	TRBJ2-7	many	TGTGCCAGCAGCTGGGACAGGGGCCACGAGCAGTACTTC	CASSWDRGHEQYF
TRBV28	NA	TRBJ1-1	few	TGTGCCAGCAGTTGGGGACCAGGGGTGAACACTGAAGCTTTCTTT	CASSWGPGVNTEAFF
TRBV3-1	NA	TRBJ2-6	few	TGTGCCAGCAGCCAAGTAGGCGACGTCCTGACTTTC	CASSQVGDVLTF
TRBV29-1	TRBD2	TRBJ2-1	NA	TGCAGCGTTGACGGGGGGAGCTCCTACAATGAGCAGTTCTTC	CSVDGGSSYNEQFF
TRBV4-3	NA	TRBJ2-2	few	TGCGCCAGCAGCCCCGGGTACTCCGGGGAGCTGTTTTTT	CASSPGYSGELFF
TRBV27	TRBD2	TRBJ2-1	NA	TGTGCCAGCAGTCCCACCCTAGCGGGAGTTATCAATGAGCAGTTCTTC	CASSPTLAGVINEQFF
TRBV11-3	TRBD2	TRBJ2-1	NA	TGTGCCAGCAGCACGAGGACTAGCGGGAGAAGTGATGAGCAGTTCTTC	CASSTRTSGRSDEQFF
TRBV6-5	NA	TRBJ2-7	few	TGTGCCAGCAGTTACCGGAGGGCTCCGGGCTACGAGCAGTACTTC	CASSYRRAPGYEQYF
TRBV6-1	TRBD1	TRBJ2-3	many	TGTGCCAGCGGATTGAAGCAGGGGGCAGGGGCAGATACGCAGTATTTT	CASGLKQGAGADTQYF
TRBV5-1	TRBD1	TRBJ1-1	many	TGTGCCAGCAGCTCCGGGACAGGGAACACTGAAGCTTTCTTT	CASSSGTGNTEAFF
TRBV6-1	NA	TRBJ1-2	few	TGTGCCAGCAGCCCTATAGGGGGGGCGAATGGCTACACCTTC	CASSPIGGANGYTF
TRBV2	TRBD2	TRBJ2-1	NA	TGTGCCAGCAGCGGGGGACTAGCGGGAGTGTTTGGTGAGCAGTTCTTC	CASSGGLAGVFGEQFF
TRBV7-6	NA	TRBJ2-3	NA	TGTGCCAGCAGCTTATCCTTGGGCCCTACAGATACGCAGTATTTT	CASSLSLGPTDTQYF
TRBV10-3	NA	TRBJ2-5	many	TGTGCCATCAATAGTGGCCCGACAGGGACCCAGTACTTC	CAINSGPTGTQYF
TRBV15	TRBD1	TRBJ2-7	few	TGTGCCACCAGCAGGGACACCGGGACAGGGCACTACGAGCAGTACTTC	CATSRDTGTGHYEQYF
TRBV7-2	TRBD2	TRBJ2-2	many	TGTGCCAGCAGTTCACCCCGGGGGGGCACGAACACCGGGGAGCTGTTTTTT	CASSSPRGGTNTGELFF
TRBV12-3/TRBV12-4	NA	TRBJ2-7	many	TGTGCCAGCAGCTTATCGGGGGAGCAGTACTTC	CASSLSGEQYF
TRBV7-3	NA	TRBJ2-1	many	TGTGCCAGCAGGTCCCCTAGCGCCAATGAGCAGTTCTTC	CASRSPSANEQFF
TRBV29-1	TRBD2	TRBJ2-3	many	TGCAGCTCCTGGGGTTTAGCGGGAGGGCCCGGGACAGATACGCAGTATTTT	CSSWGLAGGPGTDTQYF
TRBV4-3	TRBD2	TRBJ2-7	many	TGCGCCAGCAGCCAAGGGACTAGCGGGCGGGAGCAGTACTTC	CASSQGTSGREQYF
TRBV3-1	NA	TRBJ2-2	few	TGTGCCAGCAGCCAAGACCGGGACAAAAAATACACCGGGGAGCTGTTTTTT	CASSQDRDKKYTGELFF
TRBV2	TRBD1	TRBJ2-2	NA	TGTGCCAGCAGTGCGGGACAGGTTCTGACCGGGGAGCTGTTTTTT	CASSAGQVLTGELFF
TRBV6-5	NA	TRBJ2-2	many	TGTGCCAGCAGTTACAACCGGGCCGGGGAGCTGTTTTTT	CASSYNRAGELFF
TRBV15	NA	TRBJ2-7	few	TGTGCCACCAGCAGAGACGGGAGCCGCCGTGGGCAGTACTTC	CATSRDGSRRGQYF
TRBV7-9	NA	TRBJ2-7	many	TGTGCCAGCAGTTCTCAGGATGAGCAGTACTTC	CASSSQDEQYF
TRBV28	TRBD1	TRBJ2-7	few	TGTGCCAGCAGTGCAACCGGGACAGGGGGAATCGAGCAGTACTTC	CASSATGTGGIEQYF
TRBV29-1	TRBD1	TRBJ2-4	many	TGCAGCGTTGAGACCGGGACAGCTGTCAAAAACATTCAGTACTTC	CSVETGTAVKNIQYF
TRBV18	TRBD1	TRBJ2-7	few	TGTGCCAGCTCCGGGACAGGGGGACTCGGGGAGCAGTACTTC	CASSGTGGLGEQYF
TRBV6-4	TRBD2	TRBJ2-3	NA	TGTGCCAGCAGTGTCTATAGCGGGAGTGACGTAGTTACGCAGTATTTT	CASSVYSGSDVVTQYF
TRBV20-1	TRBD2	TRBJ2-5	many	TGCAGTGCTAGAGATCTGGGAGGGTTTGAGACCCAGTACTTC	CSARDLGGFETQYF
TRBV7-8	NA	TRBJ2-7	many	TGTGCCAGCAGCCTGGGGTTGGGCAGGAGCTCCTACGAGCAGTACTTC	CASSLGLGRSSYEQYF
TRBV11-3	NA	TRBJ2-2	few	TGTGCCAGCAGCGAAAGCGGTGGCAGACCGAACACCGGGGAGCTGTTTTTT	CASSESGGRPNTGELFF
TRBV29-1	TRBD1	TRBJ2-6	many	TGCAGCGTAGGACAGGGGTCTGGGGCCAACGTCCTGACTTTC	CSVGQGSGANVLTF
TRBV20-1	NA	TRBJ1-5	NA	TGCAGTGCTAGTGGGGGCAATCAGCCCCAGCATTTT	CSASGGNQPQHF
TRBV14	NA	TRBJ2-2	few	TGTGCCAGCAGCCAGACCGTCGGGGAGCTGTTTTTT	CASSQTVGELFF
TRBV12-3/TRBV12-4	NA	TRBJ1-1	many	TGTGCCAGCAGTGCGATGACAGAGAACACTGAAGCTTTCTTT	CASSAMTENTEAFF
TRBV6-1	NA	TRBJ2-5	NA	TGTGCCAGCAGTAGTCGCGTGAAGGGCCAAGAGACCCAGTACTTC	CASSSRVKGQETQYF
TRBV20-1	NA	TRBJ2-1	NA	TGCAGTGCTGGTAGAAGCGCCCAGTACAATGAGCAGTTCTTC	CSAGRSAQYNEQFF
TRBV20-1	NA	TRBJ2-1	many	TGCGGTCCTGGTGCTACCGATGAGCAGTTCTTC	CGPGATDEQFF
TRBV6-5	NA	TRBJ2-3	many	TGTGCCAGCAACTTACCGAGAAATACGCAGTATTTT	CASNLPRNTQYF